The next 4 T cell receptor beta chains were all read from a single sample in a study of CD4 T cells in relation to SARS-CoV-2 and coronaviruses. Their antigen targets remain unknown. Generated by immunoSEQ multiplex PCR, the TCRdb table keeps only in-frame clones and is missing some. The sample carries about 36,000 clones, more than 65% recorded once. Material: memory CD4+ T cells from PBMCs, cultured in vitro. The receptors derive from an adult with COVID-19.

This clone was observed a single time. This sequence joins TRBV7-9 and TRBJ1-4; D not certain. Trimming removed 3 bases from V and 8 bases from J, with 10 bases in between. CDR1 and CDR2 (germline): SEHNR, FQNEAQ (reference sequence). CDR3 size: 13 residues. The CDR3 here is CASSLSMGEKLFF. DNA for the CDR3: TGTGCCAGCAGCTTGTCGATGGGGGAAAAACTGTTTTTT.

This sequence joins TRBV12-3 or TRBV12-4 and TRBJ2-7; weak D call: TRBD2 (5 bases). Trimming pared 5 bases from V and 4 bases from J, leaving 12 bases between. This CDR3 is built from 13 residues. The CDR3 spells CASSPGIAYEQYF. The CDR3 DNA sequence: TGTGCCAGCAGTCCGGGGATAGCTTACGAGCAGTACTTC.

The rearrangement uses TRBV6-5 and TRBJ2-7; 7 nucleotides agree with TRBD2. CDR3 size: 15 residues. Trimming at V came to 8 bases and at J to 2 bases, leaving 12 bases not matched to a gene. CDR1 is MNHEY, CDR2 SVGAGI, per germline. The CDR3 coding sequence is TGTGCCAGCCGGAGGGGCGGGAGCCCTACCTACGAGCAGTACTTC. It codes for CASRRGGSPTYEQYF.

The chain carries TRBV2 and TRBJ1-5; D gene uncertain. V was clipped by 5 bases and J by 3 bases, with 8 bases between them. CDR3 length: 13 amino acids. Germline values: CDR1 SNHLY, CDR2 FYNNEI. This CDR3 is CASSPENNQPQHF. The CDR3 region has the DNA TGTGCCAGCAGTCCGGAAAACAATCAGCCCCAGCATTTT.